This T cell receptor beta chain was recorded in a study of CD8 T cells in ankylosing spondylitis. Study observations and caveats: Disease-linked clones were CD8+ and relatively rare in peripheral blood. Reportedly, matched ankylosing spondylitis synovial fluid was significantly enriched for disease-linked clones. Reactive arthritis synovial fluid and blood previously showed some of these motif variants. What seemed typical of ankylosing spondylitis blood was a TCR beta motif built from 8 or 9 highly homologous variants.

Preparation of TCR beta libraries was done by quantitative 5'-RACE with molecular barcodes. Each CDR3 protein is one row after TCRdb ran MiXCR on the 5' RACE reads. The table lists some 800,000 distinct CDR3 sequences, about 10% of them singletons, with roughly 0.51% in the top ten. The CDR3 contains 15 residues. From germline, CDR1 is LGHNA and CDR2 YSLEER. V shed 1 base and J shed 1 base, with 9 bases lying between them. This clonotype has more than one count but fewer than ten. Its antigen is as yet unknown. Sample: blood, either unsorted or a sorted T cell fraction (not recorded which). The receptor was isolated from a male donor with ankylosing spondylitis. This rearrangement joins TRBV4-3 to TRBJ2-3; D is unresolved. The CDR3 DNA sequence: TGCGCCAGCAGCCAAGTGGCAGATGGCACAGATACGCAGTATTTT. Protein product: CASSQVADGTDTQYF.